This T cell receptor (beta chain) was retrieved from a study of T-cell memory formation after mild COVID-19 (dated by TCRdb to the early 2020s). Turning to the overall study: Most TCR sequence clusters were specific to one of the two donors. In a couple of donors, T-cell clones that expanded and contracted after mild COVID-19 were followed by sequencing TCRalpha and TCRbeta repertoires longitudinally. Two young, previously healthy adult volunteers made up the cohort, one male and one female.

A note on this clonotype: The clone's antigen remains unknown. No base quality values were provided; no much bigger clone lies one nucleotide off.

CDR1 and CDR2 were assigned from the germline V gene as SQVTM and ANQGSEA. V is clipped by 4 bases and J by 6 bases, and the sequence between their germline boundaries is 16 bases long. Measured from the cysteine to the phenylalanine, the CDR3 is 13 residues long. The read is trimmed to its CDR3 DNA, 39 bases read in frame from base 1. Sequencing used an Illumina NovaSeq 6000. Using 5'RACE with constant-segment primers, TCRalpha and TCRbeta cDNA libraries were constructed, with sample barcodes and unique molecular identifiers added in the process. Trizol reagent was used to extract RNA from every sample. Amplification of the libraries took two PCR steps, and the second step added a second sample barcode plus Illumina TruSeq adapters. Libraries were sequenced on an Illumina NovaSeq with 2 x 150 bp paired-end reads. The source study handled its data this way. With migec v1.2.7, reads were demultiplexed and then collapsed into UMI-guided consensus sequences. Using mixcr v2.1.11, UMI consensuses were aligned to TRA and TRB V and J templates and then assembled into clonotypes. Expanded or contracted clonotypes were those called significant by both edgeR and NoisET, with noise models trained on biological replicates. For edgeR calls, the cutoffs were a false discovery rate-adjusted p below 0.01 and a log2 fold-change threshold of 1. As an exploratory analysis of dynamics, max-normalized trajectories of the 1000 most abundant clonotypes were examined by PCA with hierarchical clustering. The CD4 or CD8 phenotype of responding clones was assigned using the separately sequenced CD4+ and CD8+ repertoires. Through fastp at Q25 and MiXCR, TCRdb rebuilt clones from the public reads, retaining in-frame beta chains. A single entry per CDR3 protein holds the most common genes and DNA from its merged rows. In this record, the V and J calls reflect TCRdb's handling and not the investigators' own analysis. For this sample there are 350,000 to 450,000 distinct CDR3 sequences; over 15% appear just once. Around 8.4% of the sample lies in the top ten.

Overall results and qualifications from the work: Clones that contracted from day 15 to 85 showed balanced CD4/CD8 phenotypes, whereas a second wave of clones that expanded from day 15 to 37 leaned towards CD4+. Some responding clones were detected in pre-infection memory, suggesting pre-existing cross-reactive memory T cells joined the SARS-CoV-2 response. SARS-CoV-2 specificity of the second-wave clones peaking on day 37 was not confirmed. The study included only two mild cases, and larger cohorts that include severe cases with pre-infection samples were judged to be necessary. Contracting CD4+ clones appeared mostly in the CM and EM memory subsets, whereas CD8+ clones were enriched in EMRA.

PBMCs were isolated by Ficoll-Paque density gradient centrifugation. The sequenced sample consisted of PBMCs or a T cell subset sorted from them (not recorded which). The chain employs TRBV29-1 and TRBJ2-7; confidence is insufficient to name the D gene. This clonotype was obtained from an adult woman who had mild COVID-19 (a few samples of this study predate the infection). The sample titles of this study are shuffled in the database, so cell type and time point are left out; the donor was told from shared clones. Here is the DNA: TGCAGCGTTGCGGCAGGCCAAGGGCTCGAGCAGTACTTC. It specifies CSVAAGQGLEQYF.